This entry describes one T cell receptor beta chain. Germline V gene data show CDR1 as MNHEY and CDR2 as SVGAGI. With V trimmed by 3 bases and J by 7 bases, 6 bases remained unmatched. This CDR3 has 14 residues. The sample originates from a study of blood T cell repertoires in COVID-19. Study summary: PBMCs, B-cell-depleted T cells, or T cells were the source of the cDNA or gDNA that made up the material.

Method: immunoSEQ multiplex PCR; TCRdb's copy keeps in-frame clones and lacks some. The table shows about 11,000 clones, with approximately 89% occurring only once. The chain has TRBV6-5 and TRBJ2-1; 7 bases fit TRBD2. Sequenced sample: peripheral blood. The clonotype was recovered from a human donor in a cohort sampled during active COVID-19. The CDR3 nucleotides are TGTGCCAGCAGTTATCGAGCGGGATCAAATGAGCAGTTCTTC. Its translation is CASSYRAGSNEQFF.